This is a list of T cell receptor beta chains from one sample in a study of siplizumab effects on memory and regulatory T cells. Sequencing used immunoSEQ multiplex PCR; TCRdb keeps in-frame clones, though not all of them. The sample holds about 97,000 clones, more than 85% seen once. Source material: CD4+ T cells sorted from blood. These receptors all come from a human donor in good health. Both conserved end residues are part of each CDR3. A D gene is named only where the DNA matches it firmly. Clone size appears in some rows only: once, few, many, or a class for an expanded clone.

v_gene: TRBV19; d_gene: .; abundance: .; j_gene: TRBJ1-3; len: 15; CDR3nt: TGTGCCAGTAGTTTCCAGGGTGCGGCTGGAAACACCATATATTTT; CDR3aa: CASSFQGAAGNTIYF
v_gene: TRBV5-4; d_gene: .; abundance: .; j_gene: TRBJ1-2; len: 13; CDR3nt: TGTGCCAGCAGTCCCGACGGATCATATGGCTACACCTTC; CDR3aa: CASSPDGSYGYTF
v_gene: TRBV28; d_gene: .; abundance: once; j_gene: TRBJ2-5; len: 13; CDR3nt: TGTGCCAGCAGTCGGACGCTCCAAGAGACCCAGTACTTC; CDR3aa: CASSRTLQETQYF
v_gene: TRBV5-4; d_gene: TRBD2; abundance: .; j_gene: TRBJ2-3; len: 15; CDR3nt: TGTGCCAGCAACCCACGGGAGGGCCGGGGTGATACGCAGTATTTT; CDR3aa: CASNPREGRGDTQYF
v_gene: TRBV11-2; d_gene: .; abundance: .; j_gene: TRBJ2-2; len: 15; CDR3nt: TGTGCCAGCAGCCCGAGTGGCGGGAACACCGGGGAGCTGTTTTTT; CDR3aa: CASSPSGGNTGELFF
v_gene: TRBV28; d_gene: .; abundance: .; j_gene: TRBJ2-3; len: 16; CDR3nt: TGTGCCAGCAGCCAGAGGCTCGGCGGGCCCACAGATACGCAGTATTTT; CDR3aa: CASSQRLGGPTDTQYF
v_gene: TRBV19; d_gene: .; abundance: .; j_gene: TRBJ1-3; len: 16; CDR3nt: TGTGCCAGTAGAAACCGGGGTCCCACCGGGGGGAACACCATATATTTT; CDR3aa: CASRNRGPTGGNTIYF
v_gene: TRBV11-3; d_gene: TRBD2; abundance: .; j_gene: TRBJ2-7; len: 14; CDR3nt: TGTGCCAGCAGCCCCAATAGCGGGAATCAAGAGCAGTACTTC; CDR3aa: CASSPNSGNQEQYF
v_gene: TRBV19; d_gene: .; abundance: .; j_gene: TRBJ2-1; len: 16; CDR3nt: TGTGCCAGTAGTTTCCGCCTACAGGGAGTAGGGAATGAGCAGTTCTTC; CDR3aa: CASSFRLQGVGNEQFF
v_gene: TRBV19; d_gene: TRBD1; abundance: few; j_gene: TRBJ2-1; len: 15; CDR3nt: TGTGCCAGTAGTATACAGGGGGCAATGAACAATGAGCAGTTCTTC; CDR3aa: CASSIQGAMNNEQFF
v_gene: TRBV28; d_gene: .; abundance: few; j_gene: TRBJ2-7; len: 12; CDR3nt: TGTGCCAGCAGACAAGGGCTGTACGAGCAGTACTTC; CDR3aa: CASRQGLYEQYF
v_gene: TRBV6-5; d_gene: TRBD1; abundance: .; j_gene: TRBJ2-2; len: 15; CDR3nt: TGTGCCAGCAGTCAAGGGGACAGGCCAACCGGGGAGCTGTTTTTT; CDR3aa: CASSQGDRPTGELFF
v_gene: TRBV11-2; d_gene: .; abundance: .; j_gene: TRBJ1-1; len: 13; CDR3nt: TGTGCCAGCAGCTCAGAGATGAACACTGAAGCTTTCTTT; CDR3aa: CASSSEMNTEAFF
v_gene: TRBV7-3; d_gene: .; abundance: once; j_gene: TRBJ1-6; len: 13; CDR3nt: TGTGCCAGCAGCGTGACCGCAGGGACTCCCCTCCACTTT; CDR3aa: CASSVTAGTPLHF
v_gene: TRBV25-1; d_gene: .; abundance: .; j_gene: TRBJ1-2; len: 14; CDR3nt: TGTGCCAGCAGTGACGGACATACTAACTATGGCTACACCTTC; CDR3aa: CASSDGHTNYGYTF
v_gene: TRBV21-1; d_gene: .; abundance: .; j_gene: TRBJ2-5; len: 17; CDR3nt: TGTGCCAGCAGCGGACGACAGGGGGAGAACGGCCAAGAGACCCAGTACTTC; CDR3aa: CASSGRQGENGQETQYF
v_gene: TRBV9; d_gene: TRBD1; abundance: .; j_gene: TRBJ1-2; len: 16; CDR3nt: TGTGCCAGCAGCGTAGGGAGGGACAGGATGAGCTATGGCTACACCTTC; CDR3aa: CASSVGRDRMSYGYTF
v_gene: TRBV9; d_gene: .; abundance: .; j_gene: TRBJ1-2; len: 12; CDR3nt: TGTGCCAGCAGCGAAACGGGATATGGCTACACCTTC; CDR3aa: CASSETGYGYTF
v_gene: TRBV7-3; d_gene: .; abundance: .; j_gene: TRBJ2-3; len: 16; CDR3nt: TGTGCCAGCAGCTTAAATCCAGCGGGTAAAGGGGATACGCAGTATTTT; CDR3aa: CASSLNPAGKGDTQYF
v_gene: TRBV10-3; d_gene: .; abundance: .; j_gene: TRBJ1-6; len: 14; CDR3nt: TGTGCCATCAGGCAACAGGGAGGCGGATCACCCCTCCACTTT; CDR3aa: CAIRQQGGGSPLHF
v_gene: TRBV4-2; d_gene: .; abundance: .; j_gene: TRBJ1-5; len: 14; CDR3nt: TGTGCCAGCAGCCAAACTGGGGGCAATCAGCCCCAGCATTTT; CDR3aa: CASSQTGGNQPQHF
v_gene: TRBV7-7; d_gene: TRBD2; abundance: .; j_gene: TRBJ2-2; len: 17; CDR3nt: TGTGCCAGCAGCTTAACGGGGGGGATGTATAACACCGGGGAGCTGTTTTTT; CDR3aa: CASSLTGGMYNTGELFF
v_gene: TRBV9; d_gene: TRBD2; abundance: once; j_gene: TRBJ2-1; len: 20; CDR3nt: TGTGCCAGCAGCGTAGCTATCGGGGCTAGCGGGAGGCCCTCCTACAATGAGCAGTTCTTC; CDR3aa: CASSVAIGASGRPSYNEQFF
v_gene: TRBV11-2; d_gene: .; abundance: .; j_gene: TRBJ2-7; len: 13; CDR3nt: TGTGCCACCAGGGGTGTCGGGAGGCACGAGCAGTACTTC; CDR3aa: CATRGVGRHEQYF
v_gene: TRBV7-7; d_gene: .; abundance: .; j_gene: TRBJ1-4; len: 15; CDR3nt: TGTGCCAGCAGCGCGTCGGAGGGGGGCCATGAAAAACTGTTTTTT; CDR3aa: CASSASEGGHEKLFF
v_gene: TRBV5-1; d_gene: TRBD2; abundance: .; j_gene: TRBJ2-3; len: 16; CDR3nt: TGCGCCAGCAGCTCAAAAGCGGGGGCCTCCACAGATACGCAGTATTTT; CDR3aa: CASSSKAGASTDTQYF
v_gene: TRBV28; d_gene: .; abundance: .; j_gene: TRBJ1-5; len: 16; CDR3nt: TGTGCCAGCAGCAACGGTGGGCGGCAGACGAATCAGCCCCAGCATTTT; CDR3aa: CASSNGGRQTNQPQHF
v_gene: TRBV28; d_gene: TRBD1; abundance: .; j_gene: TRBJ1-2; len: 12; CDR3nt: TGTGCCAGTGGGACAGGGGACTATGGCTACACCTTC; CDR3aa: CASGTGDYGYTF
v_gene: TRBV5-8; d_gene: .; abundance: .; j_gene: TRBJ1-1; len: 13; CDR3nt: TGTGCCAGCAGCGCCCAGTGGAACACTGAAGCTTTCTTT; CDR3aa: CASSAQWNTEAFF